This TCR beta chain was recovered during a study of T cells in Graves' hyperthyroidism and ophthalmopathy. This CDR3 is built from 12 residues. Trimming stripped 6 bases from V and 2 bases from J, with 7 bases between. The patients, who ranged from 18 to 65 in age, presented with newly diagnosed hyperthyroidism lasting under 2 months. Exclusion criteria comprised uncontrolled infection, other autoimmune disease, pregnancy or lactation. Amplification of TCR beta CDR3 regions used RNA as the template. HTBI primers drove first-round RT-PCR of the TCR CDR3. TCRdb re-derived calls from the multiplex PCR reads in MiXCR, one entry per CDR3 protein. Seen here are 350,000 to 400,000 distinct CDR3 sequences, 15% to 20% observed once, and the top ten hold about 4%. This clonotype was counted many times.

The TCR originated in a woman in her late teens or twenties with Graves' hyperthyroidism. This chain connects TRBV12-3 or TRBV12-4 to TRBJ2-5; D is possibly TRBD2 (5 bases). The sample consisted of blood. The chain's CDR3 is CASRRGQETQYF. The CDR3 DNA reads TGTGCCAGCAGACGGGGACAAGAGACCCAGTACTTC.